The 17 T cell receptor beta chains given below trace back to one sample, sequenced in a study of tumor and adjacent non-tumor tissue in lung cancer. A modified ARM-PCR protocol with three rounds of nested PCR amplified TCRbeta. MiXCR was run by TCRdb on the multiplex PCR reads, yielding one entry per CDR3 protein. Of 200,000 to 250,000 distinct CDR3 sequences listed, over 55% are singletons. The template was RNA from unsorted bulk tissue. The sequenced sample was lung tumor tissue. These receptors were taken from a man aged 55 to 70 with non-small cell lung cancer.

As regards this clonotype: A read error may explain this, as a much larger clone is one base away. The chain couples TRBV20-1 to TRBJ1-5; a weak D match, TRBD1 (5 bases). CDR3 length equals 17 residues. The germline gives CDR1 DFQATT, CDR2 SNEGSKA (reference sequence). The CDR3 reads CCAREQETAYSNQPQHF. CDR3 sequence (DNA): TGCTGTGCCAGAGAACAGGAGACAGCTTATAGCAATCAGCCCCAGCATTTT.

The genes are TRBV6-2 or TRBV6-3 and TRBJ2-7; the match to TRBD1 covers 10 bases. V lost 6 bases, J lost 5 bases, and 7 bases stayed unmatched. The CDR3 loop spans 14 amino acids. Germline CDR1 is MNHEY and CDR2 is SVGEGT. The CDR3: CASRKGTGVHEQYF. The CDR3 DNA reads TGTGCCAGCAGAAAGGGGACAGGGGTCCACGAGCAGTACTTC.

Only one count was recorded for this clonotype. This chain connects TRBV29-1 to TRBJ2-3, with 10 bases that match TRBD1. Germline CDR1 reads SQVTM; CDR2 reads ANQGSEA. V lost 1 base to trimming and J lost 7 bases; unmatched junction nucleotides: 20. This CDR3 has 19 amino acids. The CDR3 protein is CSVEGQGAEGVPSVNTQYF. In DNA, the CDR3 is TGCAGCGTTGAAGGACAGGGGGCAGAAGGGGTGCCGAGTGTAAATACGCAGTATTTT.

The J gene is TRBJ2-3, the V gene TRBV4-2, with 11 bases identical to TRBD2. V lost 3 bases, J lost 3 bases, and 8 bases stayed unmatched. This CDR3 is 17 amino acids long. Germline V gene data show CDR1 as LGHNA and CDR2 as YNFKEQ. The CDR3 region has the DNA TGTGCCAGCAGCCATAGTGGTAGCGGGGGGGGGACAGATACGCAGTATTTT. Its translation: CASSHSGSGGGTDTQYF.

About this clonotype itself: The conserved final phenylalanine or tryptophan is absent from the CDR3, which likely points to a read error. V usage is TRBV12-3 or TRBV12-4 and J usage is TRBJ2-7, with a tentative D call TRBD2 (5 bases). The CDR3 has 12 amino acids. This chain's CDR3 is CACSFAGYEQYL. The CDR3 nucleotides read TGTGCCTGCAGTTTTGCGGGCTACGAGCAGTACTTA.

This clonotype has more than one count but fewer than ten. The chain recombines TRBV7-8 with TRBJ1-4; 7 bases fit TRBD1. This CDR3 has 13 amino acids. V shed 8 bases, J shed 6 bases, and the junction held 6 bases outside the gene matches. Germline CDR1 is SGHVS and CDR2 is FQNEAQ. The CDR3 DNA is TGTGCCAGCGCGGCAGGGGGTGATGAAAAACTGTTTTTT. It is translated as CASAAGGDEKLFF. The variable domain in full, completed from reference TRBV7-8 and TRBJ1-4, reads GAGVSQSPRYKVAKRGQDVALRCDPISGHVSLFWYQQALGQGPEFLTYFQNEAQLDKSGLPSDRFFAERPEGSVSTLKIQRTQQEDSAVYLCASAAGGDEKLFFGSGTQLSVL.

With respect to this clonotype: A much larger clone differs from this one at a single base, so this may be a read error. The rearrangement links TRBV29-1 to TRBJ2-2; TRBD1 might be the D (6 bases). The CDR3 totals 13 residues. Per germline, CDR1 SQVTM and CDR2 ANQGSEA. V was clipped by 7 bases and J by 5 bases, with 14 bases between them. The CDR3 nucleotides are TGCAGCGCCGGGACACATGATACCGGGGAGCTGTTTTTT. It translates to CSAGTHDTGELFF.

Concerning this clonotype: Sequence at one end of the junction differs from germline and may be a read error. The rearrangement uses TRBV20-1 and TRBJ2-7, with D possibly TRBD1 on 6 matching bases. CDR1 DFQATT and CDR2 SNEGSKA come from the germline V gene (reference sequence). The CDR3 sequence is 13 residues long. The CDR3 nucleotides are TGCAGCGCTAGAGTGTTTAACAGGGACGAAGAGTACTTC. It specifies CSARVFNRDEEYF.

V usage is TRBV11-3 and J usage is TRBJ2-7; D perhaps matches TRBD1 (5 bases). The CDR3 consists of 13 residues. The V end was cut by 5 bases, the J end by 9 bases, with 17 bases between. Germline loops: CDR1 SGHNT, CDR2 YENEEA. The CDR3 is CASSQGPRIGQYF. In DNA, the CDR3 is TGTGCCAGCAGCCAGGGTCCAAGAATAGGGCAGTACTTC.

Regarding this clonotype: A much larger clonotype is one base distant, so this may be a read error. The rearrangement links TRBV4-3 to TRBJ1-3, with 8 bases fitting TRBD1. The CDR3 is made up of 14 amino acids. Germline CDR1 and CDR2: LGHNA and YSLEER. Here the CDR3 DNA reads TGCGCCAGCAGCCCCGGGACAGGAGGAAACGCCATATATTTT. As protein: CASSPGTGGNAIYF.

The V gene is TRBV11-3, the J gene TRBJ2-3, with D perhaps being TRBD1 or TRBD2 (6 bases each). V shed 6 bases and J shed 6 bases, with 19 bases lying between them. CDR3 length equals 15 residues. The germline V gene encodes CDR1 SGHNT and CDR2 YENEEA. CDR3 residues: CASSFMRGVRDTQYF. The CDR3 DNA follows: TGTGCCAGCAGTTTCATGAGGGGGGTGAGGGATACGCAGTATTTT.

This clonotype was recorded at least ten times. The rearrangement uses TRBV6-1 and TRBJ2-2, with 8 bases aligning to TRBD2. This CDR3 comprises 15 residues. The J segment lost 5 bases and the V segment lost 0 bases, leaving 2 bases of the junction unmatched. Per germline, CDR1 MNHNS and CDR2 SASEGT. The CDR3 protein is CASSEASGDTGELFF. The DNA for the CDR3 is TGTGCCAGCAGTGAAGCTAGCGGGGATACCGGGGAGCTGTTTTTT.

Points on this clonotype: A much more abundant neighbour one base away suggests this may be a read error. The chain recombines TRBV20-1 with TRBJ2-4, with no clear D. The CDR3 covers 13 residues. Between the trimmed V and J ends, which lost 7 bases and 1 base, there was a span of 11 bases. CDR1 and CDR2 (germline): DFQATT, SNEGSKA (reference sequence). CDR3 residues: CSGDPQAKNIQYF. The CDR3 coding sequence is TGCAGTGGTGACCCCCAGGCCAAAAACATTCAGTACTTC.

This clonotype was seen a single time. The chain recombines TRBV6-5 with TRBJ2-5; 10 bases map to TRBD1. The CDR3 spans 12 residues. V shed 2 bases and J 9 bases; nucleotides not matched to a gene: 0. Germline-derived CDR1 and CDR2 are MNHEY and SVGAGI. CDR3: CASSYGTGAQYF. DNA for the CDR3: TGTGCCAGCAGTTACGGGACAGGGGCCCAGTACTTC.

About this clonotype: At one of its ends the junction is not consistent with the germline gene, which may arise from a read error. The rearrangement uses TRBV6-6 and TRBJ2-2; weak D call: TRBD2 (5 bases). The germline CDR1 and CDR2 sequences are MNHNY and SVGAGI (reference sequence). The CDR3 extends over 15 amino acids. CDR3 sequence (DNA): TGTGCCAGCAGCTTATACGGGGTCGACACCGGGGAACTGTTTTTT. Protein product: CASSLYGVDTGELFF.

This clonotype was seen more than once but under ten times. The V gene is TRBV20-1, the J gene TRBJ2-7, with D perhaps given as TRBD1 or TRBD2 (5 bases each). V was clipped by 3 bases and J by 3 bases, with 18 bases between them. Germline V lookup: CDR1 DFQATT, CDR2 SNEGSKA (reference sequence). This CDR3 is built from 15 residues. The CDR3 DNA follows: TGCAGTGCTAGTAGGGGTCTAGCAAGCGTCTACGAGCAGTACTTC. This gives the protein CSASRGLASVYEQYF.

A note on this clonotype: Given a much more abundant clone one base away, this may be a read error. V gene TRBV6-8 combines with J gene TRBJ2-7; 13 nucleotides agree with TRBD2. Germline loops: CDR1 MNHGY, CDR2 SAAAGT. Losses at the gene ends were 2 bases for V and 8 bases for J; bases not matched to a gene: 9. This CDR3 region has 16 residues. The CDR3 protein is CASSYPTSGRIEKQYF. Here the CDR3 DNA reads TGTGCCAGCAGTTACCCGACTAGCGGGAGGATCGAAAAGCAGTACTTC.